This T cell receptor beta chain was profiled in a study of blood T cell repertoires in COVID-19. Study-level background: Sites in the United States, Italy and Spain provided acute and convalescent COVID-19 samples.

Germline CDR1 reads SGHRS; CDR2 reads YFSETQ. The CDR3 consists of 16 residues. Trimming cost V 3 bases and J 0 bases, with 10 bases left between them. This table comes from immunoSEQ multiplex PCR, and its TCRdb copy is limited to in-frame clones, with some not included. The sample has approximately 300,000 clones; about 87% are singletons. The clonotype originates from a woman aged 45-60 years with COVID-19, enrolled during active disease. The specimen sequenced was peripheral blood. J is TRBJ1-6 and V is TRBV5-1, with D unclear. The CDR3 DNA follows: TGCGCCAGCAGCTCCTCACAGAGCTCCTATAATTCACCCCTCCACTTT. Protein: CASSSSQSSYNSPLHF.